The sequence of this TCR beta chain was determined in a study of T cell changes during pregnancy in multiple sclerosis. Libraries were prepared by immunoSEQ multiplex PCR; TCRdb keeps only in-frame clonotypes and omits some of them. The sample holds about 31,000 clones, 90% to 95% seen once. Trimming took 1 base from V and 2 from J; bases not matched to a gene: 5. The CDR3 extends over 16 amino acids. CDR1 is LNHNV and CDR2 is YYDKDF in the germline V gene (reference sequence). The chain combines TRBV15 with TRBJ2-3; 8 nucleotides align to TRBD1. Sequences were derived from CD4+ T cells from peripheral blood mononuclear cells, sampled in the second trimester of pregnancy. The clonotype originates from a female donor with multiple sclerosis, enrolled in a pregnancy study. In DNA, the CDR3 is TGTGCCACCAGCAGAGGGACAGGGATATTCACAGATACGCAGTATTTT. Its translation is CATSRGTGIFTDTQYF.